This T cell receptor beta chain is drawn from a study of shared clonotypes between healthy human individuals. The overall study: Donors had three CD4 naive, three CD4 memory, two CD8 naive and one CD8 memory plate apiece. Study-wide points: Clonotypes not shared had lower generation probabilities than those common to all four donors.

Assay execution took place at the deep level. The data were produced by immunoSEQ multiplex PCR, yet TCRdb's version contains in-frame clones alone and is incomplete. The table records roughly 530,000 clones, about 96% of them present only once. Concerning this clone itself: The antigen remains unidentified.

This CDR3 is built from 17 residues. The germline gives CDR1 MDHEN, CDR2 SYDVKM. The V segment lost 7 bases and the J segment 4 bases; nucleotides outside the gene matches: 14. The clonotype originates from a woman aged 30 to 39 in good health. The specimen sequenced was naive CD4+ T cells sorted from blood. The sample's subset: CD45RA+ positively selected. This sequence joins TRBV28 and TRBJ2-1; 9 bases agree with TRBD2. The CDR3 region is CASNPHGAGGPYNEQFF. The CDR3 DNA sequence: TGTGCCAGCAACCCCCACGGGGCGGGAGGGCCTTACAATGAGCAGTTCTTC.